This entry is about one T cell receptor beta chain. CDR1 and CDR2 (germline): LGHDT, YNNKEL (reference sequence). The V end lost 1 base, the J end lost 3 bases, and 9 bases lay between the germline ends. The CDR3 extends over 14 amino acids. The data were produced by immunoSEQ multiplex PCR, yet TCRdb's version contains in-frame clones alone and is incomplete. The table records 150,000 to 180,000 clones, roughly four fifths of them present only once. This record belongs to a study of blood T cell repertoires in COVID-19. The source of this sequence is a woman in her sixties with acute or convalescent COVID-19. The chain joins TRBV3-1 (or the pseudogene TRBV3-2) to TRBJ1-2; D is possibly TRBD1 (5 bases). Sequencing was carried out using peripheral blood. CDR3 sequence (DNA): TGTGCCAGCAGCCAAGCTTCCAGGGACTATGGCTACACCTTC. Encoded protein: CASSQASRDYGYTF.